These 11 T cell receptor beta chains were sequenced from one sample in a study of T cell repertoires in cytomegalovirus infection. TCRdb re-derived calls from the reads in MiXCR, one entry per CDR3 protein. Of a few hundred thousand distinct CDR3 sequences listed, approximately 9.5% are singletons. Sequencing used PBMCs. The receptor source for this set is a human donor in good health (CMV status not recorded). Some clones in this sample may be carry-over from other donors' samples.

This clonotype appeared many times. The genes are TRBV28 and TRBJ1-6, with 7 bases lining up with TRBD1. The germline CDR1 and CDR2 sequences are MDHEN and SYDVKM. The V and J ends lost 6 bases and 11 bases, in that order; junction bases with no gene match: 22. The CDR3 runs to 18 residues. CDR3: CASSLSGQGVNSRPPLHF. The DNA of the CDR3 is TGTGCCAGCAGCCTTTCGGGGCAGGGGGTTAATTCTCGCCCACCCCTCCACTTT.

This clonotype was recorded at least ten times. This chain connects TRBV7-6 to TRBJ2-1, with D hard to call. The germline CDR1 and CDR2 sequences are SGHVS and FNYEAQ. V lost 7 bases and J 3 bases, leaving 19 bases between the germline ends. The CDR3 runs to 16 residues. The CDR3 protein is CASICLLPGHYNEQFF. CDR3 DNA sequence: TGTGCCAGCATCTGCTTATTGCCAGGCCACTACAATGAGCAGTTCTTC.

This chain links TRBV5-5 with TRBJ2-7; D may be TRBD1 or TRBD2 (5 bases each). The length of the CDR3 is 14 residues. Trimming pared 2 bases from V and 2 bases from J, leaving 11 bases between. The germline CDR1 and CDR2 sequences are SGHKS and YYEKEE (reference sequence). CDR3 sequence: CASSLPGLAYEQYF. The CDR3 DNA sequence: TGTGCCAGCAGCTTACCGGGGCTTGCCTACGAGCAGTACTTC.

The DNA for the CDR3 is TGTGCCAGCAGCTTAGCGCGGACTAGCGGGGAATACCAAGAGACCCAGTACTTC. It yields the protein CASSLARTSGEYQETQYF. This chain uses TRBV7-9 with TRBJ2-5; 12 bases agree with TRBD2. With V trimmed by 0 bases and J by 0 bases, 5 bases remained unmatched. This CDR3 region has 18 residues. From germline, CDR1 is SEHNR and CDR2 FQNEAQ (reference sequence).

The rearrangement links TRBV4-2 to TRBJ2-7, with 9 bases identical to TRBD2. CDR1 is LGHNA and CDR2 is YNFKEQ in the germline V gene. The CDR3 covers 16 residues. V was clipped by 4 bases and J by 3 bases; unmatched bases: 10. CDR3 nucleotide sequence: TGTGCCAGCAGCCCCACCGAGCGGGAGGTATACTACGAGCAGTACTTC. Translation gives CASSPTEREVYYEQYF.

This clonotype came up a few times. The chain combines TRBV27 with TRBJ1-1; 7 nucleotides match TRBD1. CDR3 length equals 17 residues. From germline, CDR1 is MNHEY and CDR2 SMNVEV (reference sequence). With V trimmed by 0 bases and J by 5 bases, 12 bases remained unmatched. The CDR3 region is CASSLSASYRGGTEAFF. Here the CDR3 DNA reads TGTGCCAGCAGTTTATCGGCGTCGTACAGGGGTGGAACTGAAGCTTTCTTT.

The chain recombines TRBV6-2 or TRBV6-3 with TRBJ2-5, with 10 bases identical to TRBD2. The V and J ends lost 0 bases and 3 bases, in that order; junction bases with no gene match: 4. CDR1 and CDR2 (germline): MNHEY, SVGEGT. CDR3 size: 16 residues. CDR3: CASSYSASGGKETQYF. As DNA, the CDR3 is TGTGCCAGCAGTTACTCGGCTAGCGGGGGAAAAGAGACCCAGTACTTC.

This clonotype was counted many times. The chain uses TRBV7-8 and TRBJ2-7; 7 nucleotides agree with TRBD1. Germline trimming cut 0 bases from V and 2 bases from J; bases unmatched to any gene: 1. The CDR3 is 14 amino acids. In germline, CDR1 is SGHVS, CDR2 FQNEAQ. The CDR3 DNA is TGTGCCAGCAGCTTAGCCGGGACAGCCTACGAGCAGTACTTC. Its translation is CASSLAGTAYEQYF. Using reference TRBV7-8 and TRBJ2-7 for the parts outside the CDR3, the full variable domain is GAGVSQSPRYKVAKRGQDVALRCDPISGHVSLFWYQQALGQGPEFLTYFQNEAQLDKSGLPSDRFFAERPEGSVSTLKIQRTQQEDSAVYLCASSLAGTAYEQYFGPGTRLTVT.

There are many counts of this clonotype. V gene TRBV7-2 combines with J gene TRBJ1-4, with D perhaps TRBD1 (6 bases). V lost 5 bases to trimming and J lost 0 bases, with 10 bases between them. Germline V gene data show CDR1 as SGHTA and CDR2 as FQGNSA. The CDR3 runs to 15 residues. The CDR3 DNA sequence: TGTGCCAGCAGCGGGACATCCACAACTAATGAAAAACTGTTTTTT. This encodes CASSGTSTTNEKLFF.

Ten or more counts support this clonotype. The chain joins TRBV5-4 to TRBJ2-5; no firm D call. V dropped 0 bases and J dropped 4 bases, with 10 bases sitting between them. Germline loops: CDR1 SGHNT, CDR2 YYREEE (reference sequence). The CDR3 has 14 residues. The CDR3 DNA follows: TGTGCCAGCAGCTTGGGCGTCGTTAGAGAGACCCAGTACTTC. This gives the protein CASSLGVVRETQYF. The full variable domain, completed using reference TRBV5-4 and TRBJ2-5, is ETGVTQSPTHLIKTRGQQVTLRCSSQSGHNTVSWYQQALGQGPQFIFQYYREEENGRGNFPPRFSGLQFPNYSSELNVNALELDDSALYLCASSLGVVRETQYFGPGTRLLVL.

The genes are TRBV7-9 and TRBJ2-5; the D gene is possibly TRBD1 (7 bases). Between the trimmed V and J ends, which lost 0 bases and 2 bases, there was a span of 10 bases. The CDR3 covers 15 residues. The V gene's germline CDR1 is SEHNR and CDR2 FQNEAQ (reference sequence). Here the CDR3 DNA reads TGTGCCAGCAGCTTAGCGGGGGGACAGCAAGAGACCCAGTACTTC. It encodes CASSLAGGQQETQYF. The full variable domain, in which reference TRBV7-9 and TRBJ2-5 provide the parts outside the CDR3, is DTGVSQNPRHKITKRGQNVTFRCDPISEHNRLYWYRQTLGQGPEFLTYFQNEAQLEKSRLLSDRFSAERPKGSFSTLEIQRTEQGDSAMYLCASSLAGGQQETQYFGPGTRLLVL.